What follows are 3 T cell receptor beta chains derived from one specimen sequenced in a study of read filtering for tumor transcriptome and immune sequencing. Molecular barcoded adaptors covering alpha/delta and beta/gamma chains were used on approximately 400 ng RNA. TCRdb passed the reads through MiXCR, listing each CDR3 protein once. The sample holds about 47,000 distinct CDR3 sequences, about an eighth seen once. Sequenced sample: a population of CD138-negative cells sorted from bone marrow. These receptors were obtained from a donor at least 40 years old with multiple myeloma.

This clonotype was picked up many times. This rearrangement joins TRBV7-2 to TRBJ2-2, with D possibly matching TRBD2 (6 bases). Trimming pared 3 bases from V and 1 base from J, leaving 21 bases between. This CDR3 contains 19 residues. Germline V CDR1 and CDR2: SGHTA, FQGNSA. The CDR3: CASSLPFFIGGMNTGELFF. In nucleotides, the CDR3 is TGTGCCAGCAGCTTGCCCTTTTTTATCGGCGGGATGAACACCGGGGAGCTGTTTTTT.

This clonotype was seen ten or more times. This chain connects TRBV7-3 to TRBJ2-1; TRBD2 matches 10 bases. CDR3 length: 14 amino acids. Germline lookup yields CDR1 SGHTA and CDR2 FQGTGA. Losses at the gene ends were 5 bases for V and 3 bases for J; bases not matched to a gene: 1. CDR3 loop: CASSLAGDYNEQFF. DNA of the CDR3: TGTGCCAGCAGCCTAGCGGGAGACTACAATGAGCAGTTCTTC.

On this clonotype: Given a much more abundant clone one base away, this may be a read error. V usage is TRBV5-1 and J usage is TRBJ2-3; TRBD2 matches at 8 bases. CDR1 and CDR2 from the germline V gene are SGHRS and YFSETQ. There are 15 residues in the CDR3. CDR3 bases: TGCGCCAGCAGATTGAGGAGCGGGAGTGCAGATACGCTGTATTTT. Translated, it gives CASRLRSGSADTLYF.